This T cell receptor (beta chain) derives from a study of identical twins. Only healthy Caucasians were enrolled as donors. This clonotype turned up a few times. CDR3 length: 17 residues. V lost 4 bases, J lost 0 bases, and 9 bases stayed unmatched. Germline V gives CDR1 MDHEN, CDR2 SYDVKM. MiXCR was run by TCRdb on the 5' RACE reads, yielding one entry per CDR3 protein. The data hold approximately 600,000 distinct CDR3 sequences, with 7.1% observed a single time. These data were also reused for a study on yellow fever vaccine responses in identical twins.

The TCR originated in a woman aged 18-29 years in good health. This sequence joins TRBV28 and TRBJ2-4, with 7 nucleotides matching TRBD2. Material: PBMCs. This chain's CDR3 is CASSSGGFGLAKNIQYF. In DNA form, the CDR3 reads TGTGCCAGCAGTTCCGGGGGGTTTGGCTTAGCCAAAAACATTCAGTACTTC.